The rows below give T cell receptor beta chains drawn from one sample of a study of spatial heterogeneity in lung cancer. TCRdb analysed the 5' RACE reads with MiXCR anew, one entry per CDR3 protein. The sample includes 35,000 to 55,000 distinct CDR3 sequences, approximately 22% of them seen just once. The sample here was PBMCs, taken at follow-up. The origin of the receptors is a female donor with early-stage non-small cell lung cancer. The CDR3 runs from the conserved cysteine through the conserved F or W. Each record gives: clone size, D gene, J gene, V gene, CDR3 protein, CDR3 DNA. The D gene is left open where the match is weak. Size values are once, few and many counts, or a class for expanded clones, and some rows have none.

-,TRBD1,TRBJ1-1,TRBV29-1,CSAYRGNTEAFF,TGCAGCGCATACAGGGGGAACACTGAAGCTTTCTTT
many,TRBD2,TRBJ2-3,TRBV19,CASRSLGGGRTDTQYF,TGTGCCAGTAGATCCCTCGGGGGGGGCCGCACAGATACGCAGTATTTT
many,-,TRBJ1-1,TRBV7-9,CASSLVQETEAFF,TGTGCCAGCAGCTTAGTGCAGGAAACTGAAGCTTTCTTT
few,-,TRBJ1-6,TRBV21-1,CASSKGQGKDSPLHF,TGTGCCAGCAGCAAGGGACAGGGAAAGGATTCACCCCTCCACTTT
-,TRBD1,TRBJ1-2,TRBV12-3/TRBV12-4,CASSPPGQGFAYGYTF,TGTGCCAGCAGCCCCCCGGGACAGGGATTCGCCTATGGCTACACCTTC
many,-,TRBJ1-1,TRBV10-3,CAISAGPLTEAFF,TGTGCCATCAGTGCAGGACCCCTCACTGAAGCTTTCTTT
-,-,TRBJ2-7,TRBV9,CASSVVPGVAAYEQYF,TGTGCCAGCAGCGTAGTCCCCGGGGTAGCGGCCTACGAGCAGTACTTC
few,-,TRBJ2-1,TRBV19,CASSRGRGNEQFF,TGTGCCAGTAGTAGGGGTCGAGGGAATGAGCAGTTCTTC
many,TRBD2,TRBJ2-3,TRBV4-1,CASSLDERGGSTDTQYF,TGCGCCAGCAGCCTCGATGAGCGGGGGGGTAGCACAGATACGCAGTATTTT
-,-,TRBJ1-1,TRBV29-1,CSVYEEAEAFF,TGCAGCGTCTATGAGGAGGCTGAAGCTTTCTTT